This record concerns one T cell receptor beta chain sequence. Per the original data handling: Reference gene primer amplification in the assay estimated nucleated cell counts. This table comes from immunoSEQ multiplex PCR, and its TCRdb copy is limited to in-frame clones, with some not included. That table gives V, J and clone size, and the DNA gave D and trimming. The table lists about 40,000 clones, approximately 89% of them singletons, with around 10% in the top ten. Germline loops: CDR1 SGHKS, CDR2 YYEKEE (reference sequence). CDR3 size: 14 residues. Trimming removed 7 bases from V and 1 base from J, with 11 bases in between. The entry originates in a study of blood T cell repertoires in COVID-19. Study overall: T cells, B-cell-depleted T cells, or PBMCs supplied cDNA or gDNA.

Source material: peripheral blood. The chain links TRBV5-5 to TRBJ2-2; no definite D call. This clonotype was sampled from a woman in her 70s with acute or convalescent COVID-19. The CDR3: CASVGVLNTGELFF. CDR3 bases: TGTGCCAGCGTCGGAGTCCTGAACACCGGGGAGCTGTTTTTT.